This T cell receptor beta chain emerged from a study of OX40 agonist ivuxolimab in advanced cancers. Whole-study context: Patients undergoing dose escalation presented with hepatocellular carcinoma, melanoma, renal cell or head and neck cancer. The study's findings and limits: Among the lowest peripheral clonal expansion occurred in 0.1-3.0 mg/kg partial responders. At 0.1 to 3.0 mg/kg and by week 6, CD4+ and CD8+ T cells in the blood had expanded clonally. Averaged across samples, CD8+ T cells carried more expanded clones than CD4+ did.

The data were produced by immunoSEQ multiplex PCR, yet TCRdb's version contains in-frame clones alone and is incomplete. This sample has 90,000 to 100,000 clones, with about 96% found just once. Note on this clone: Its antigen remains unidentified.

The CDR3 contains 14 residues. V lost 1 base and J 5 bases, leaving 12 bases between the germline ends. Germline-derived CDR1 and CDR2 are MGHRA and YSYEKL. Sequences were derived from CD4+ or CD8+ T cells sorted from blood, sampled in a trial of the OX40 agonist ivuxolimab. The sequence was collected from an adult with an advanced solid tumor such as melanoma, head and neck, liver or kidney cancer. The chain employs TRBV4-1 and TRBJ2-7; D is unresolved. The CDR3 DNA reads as TGCGCCAGCAGCCAAGCGGGTATGTCTGACGAGCAGTACTTC. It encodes CASSQAGMSDEQYF.